Listed below are T cell receptor beta chains from one sample, sequenced in a study of cytomegalovirus exposure and HLA in healthy donors. Profiled with immunoSEQ multiplex PCR; TCRdb holds only in-frame clones, not every one. The sample includes about 160,000 clones, about three quarters of them seen just once. The sample consisted of PBMCs. Receptor source: a female donor in good health and CMV-seronegative. Each CDR3 is given with its conserved first and last residue. The order of the fields is clone size, D gene, J gene, V gene, CDR3 protein, CDR3 DNA. D genes are given only for firm matches. Where a row states a size, it is once, few, many or the class of an expanded clone; other rows omit it.

.	.	TRBJ2-5	TRBV5-4	CASSLVSQETQYF	TGTGCCAGCAGCTTGGTCAGTCAAGAGACCCAGTACTTC
.	TRBD1	TRBJ1-3	TRBV5-1	CASSLETGAGNTIYF	TGCGCCAGCAGCTTGGAGACAGGGGCCGGAAACACCATATATTTT
.	.	TRBJ1-1	TRBV6-4	CASSDGGGREAFF	TGTGCCAGCAGTGACGGTGGTGGCAGGGAAGCTTTCTTT
.	.	TRBJ2-3	TRBV10-3	CAISESKGVADTQYF	TGTGCCATCAGTGAGTCGAAGGGAGTAGCAGATACGCAGTATTTT
.	.	TRBJ2-2	TRBV7-2	CASSLVGTNTGELFF	TGTGCCAGCAGCTTAGTCGGGACGAACACCGGGGAGCTGTTTTTT
.	TRBD1	TRBJ1-5	TRBV6-1	CASTFSQGGLEPQHF	TGTGCCAGCACCTTCAGCCAAGGGGGCTTGGAGCCCCAGCATTTT
.	TRBD2	TRBJ2-1	TRBV5-4	CASSWAGQRGGEEQFF	TGTGCCAGCAGCTGGGCCGGGCAGCGGGGGGGCGAAGAGCAGTTCTTC
.	TRBD1	TRBJ2-7	TRBV11-1	CASSSGQGPYEQYF	TGTGCCAGCAGCTCGGGACAGGGACCCTACGAGCAGTACTTC
.	.	TRBJ1-1	TRBV6-6	CASSVTAAEAFF	TGTGCCAGCAGCGTTACCGCCGCGGAAGCTTTCTTT
.	.	TRBJ2-3	TRBV5-4	CASSLGPASSTDTQYF	TGTGCCAGCAGCTTGGGCCCCGCGTCTAGCACAGATACGCAGTATTTT
few	.	TRBJ2-7	TRBV5-6	CASSGNLGSPYEQYF	TGTGCCAGCAGCGGGAACCTCGGGAGCCCCTACGAGCAGTACTTC
.	TRBD1	TRBJ1-1	TRBV6-5	CASRRQGGLDTEAFF	TGTGCCAGCAGGCGACAGGGTGGACTCGACACTGAAGCTTTCTTT
.	.	TRBJ1-2	TRBV10-1	CASSETPGYGYTF	TGCGCCAGCAGTGAAACTCCAGGCTATGGCTACACCTTC
few	TRBD2	TRBJ2-1	TRBV19	CASSLGAGGRDEQFF	TGTGCCAGTAGCTTGGGAGCGGGGGGGAGGGATGAGCAGTTCTTC
.	TRBD1	TRBJ1-1	TRBV9	CASSPTGGNTEAFF	TGTGCCAGCAGCCCAACAGGGGGGAACACTGAAGCTTTCTTT
.	TRBD1	TRBJ2-5	TRBV5-4	CASSLPGQQETQYF	TGTGCCAGCAGCCTACCGGGACAGCAAGAGACCCAGTACTTC
.	.	TRBJ2-1	TRBV5-4	CASRWELDNEQFF	TGTGCCAGCAGGTGGGAGCTCGACAATGAGCAGTTCTTC
.	TRBD2	TRBJ2-5	TRBV11-3	CASSLGASGQETQYF	TGTGCCAGCAGCCTTGGGGCTAGCGGGCAAGAGACCCAGTACTTC
.	.	TRBJ1-2	TRBV28	CASSLSGTFVYTF	TGTGCCAGCAGTTTATCAGGGACATTTGTCTACACCTTC
.	TRBD1	TRBJ1-1	TRBV5-4	CASSEGQGGTEAFF	TGTGCCAGCAGCGAGGGACAGGGGGGCACTGAAGCTTTCTTT
few	.	TRBJ1-1	TRBV5-1	CASSLGRDTEAFF	TGCGCCAGCAGCTTGGGCCGGGACACTGAAGCTTTCTTT
.	TRBD2	TRBJ2-7	TRBV30	CAWGFGTSGPGGEQYF	TGTGCCTGGGGCTTTGGAACTAGCGGCCCCGGCGGGGAGCAGTACTTC
.	TRBD2	TRBJ2-3	TRBV6-6	CASSHGTSGGTDTQYF	TGTGCCAGCAGTCACGGGACTAGCGGGGGCACAGATACGCAGTATTTT
.	.	TRBJ2-3	TRBV7-2	CASSHRRGGDTDTQYF	TGTGCCAGCAGCCATCGGAGGGGGGGGGACACAGATACGCAGTATTTT
.	TRBD1	TRBJ1-4	TRBV2	CASISPGQGGEKLFF	TGTGCCAGCATTTCACCGGGACAGGGGGGCGAAAAACTGTTTTTT
few	TRBD1	TRBJ2-7	TRBV7-9	CASSTPGGYEQYF	TGTGCCAGCAGCACCCCAGGGGGCTACGAGCAGTACTTC
.	TRBD2	TRBJ2-1	TRBV5-6	CASSLEGGLRDEQFF	TGTGCCAGCAGCTTGGAGGGAGGGCTTCGGGATGAGCAGTTCTTC
.	.	TRBJ2-7	TRBV6-1	CASSGGNRAYEQYF	TGTGCCAGCAGTGGGGGCAACAGGGCCTACGAGCAGTACTTC
.	.	TRBJ2-4	TRBV5-4	CASSLSGEHIQYF	TGTGCCAGCAGCTTGTCTGGGGAGCACATTCAGTACTTC
once	.	TRBJ2-7	TRBV7-6	CASSSSAPGREQYF	TGTGCCAGCAGCTCTTCGGCCCCGGGGAGGGAGCAGTACTTC
once	.	TRBJ2-6	TRBV7-8	CASSTPGGLTRPGANVLTF	TGTGCCAGCAGCACACCGGGGGGCCTCACACGTCCTGGGGCCAACGTCCTGACTTTC
.	TRBD1	TRBJ2-1	TRBV29-1	CSVSRTGISYNEQFF	TGCAGCGTCAGTAGGACAGGGATCTCCTACAATGAGCAGTTCTTC
.	.	TRBJ1-1	TRBV30	CAWRLVNRNTEAFF	TGTGCCTGGAGGTTAGTAAACAGAAACACTGAAGCTTTCTTT
.	.	TRBJ2-5	TRBV7-3	CASSFVVMETQYF	TGTGCCAGCAGCTTTGTAGTGATGGAGACCCAGTACTTC
.	TRBD2	TRBJ2-1	TRBV5-6	CASSLEVGGARNEQFF	TGTGCCAGCAGCTTGGAGGTCGGGGGGGCTAGGAATGAGCAGTTCTTC
.	.	TRBJ1-5	TRBV5-1	CASSLANEGNQPQHF	TGCGCCAGCAGCTTGGCCAACGAGGGCAATCAGCCCCAGCATTTT
.	.	TRBJ1-1	TRBV28	CASSPPGEATEAFF	TGTGCCAGCAGTCCTCCAGGGGAAGCCACTGAAGCTTTCTTT
few	TRBD2	TRBJ2-1	TRBV19	CASSIGAGGLLNEQFF	TGTGCCAGTAGTATAGGGGCGGGGGGGCTTCTCAATGAGCAGTTCTTC
.	TRBD1	TRBJ2-3	TRBV25-1	CASSADRGTDTQYF	TGTGCCAGCAGTGCGGACAGGGGCACAGATACGCAGTATTTT
.	TRBD1	TRBJ2-7	TRBV19	CASSKPGQGSSYEQYF	TGTGCCAGTAGTAAACCGGGACAGGGAAGCTCCTACGAGCAGTACTTC
.	.	TRBJ2-2	TRBV7-3	CASSPQQDLGAGELFF	TGTGCCAGCAGCCCTCAACAGGATTTAGGCGCCGGGGAGCTGTTTTTT
few	TRBD1	TRBJ1-4	TRBV6-5	CASKDRVGNEKLFF	TGTGCCAGCAAGGACAGGGTAGGGAATGAAAAACTGTTTTTT
.	.	TRBJ2-1	TRBV5-1	CASSSAGTYGVNEQFF	TGCGCCAGCAGCTCCGCCGGGACTTACGGGGTCAATGAGCAGTTCTTC